The T cell receptor beta chain under discussion was sequenced for a study of T cells in Graves' hyperthyroidism and ophthalmopathy. Study overall: Peripheral blood draws took place at initial diagnosis, ahead of any treatment.

CDR3 length equals 15 residues. V was clipped by 4 bases and J by 7 bases; unmatched bases: 10. Per the germline V gene, CDR1 is SEHNR and CDR2 is FQNEAQ (reference sequence). From RNA transcripts, TCR beta CDR3 regions were amplified. The HTBI set primed first-round TCR CDR3 RT-PCR. TCRdb recomputed calls from the multiplex PCR reads with MiXCR, one row per CDR3 protein. The data contain hundreds of thousands of distinct CDR3 sequences, 16% of them singletons. A Clinical Activity Score of at least 3, a NOSPECS grade of at least 4 and a duration under 3 months were recorded in the ophthalmopathy patients. In its sample, this clonotype was seen many times.

Sample: blood. The sequence was obtained from a woman in her forties with Graves' ophthalmopathy. The chain links TRBV7-9 to TRBJ2-1; TRBD2 matches at 7 bases. CDR3 nucleotides: TGTGCCAGCAGCTCCCCGGGAGGCGAGTTGAATGAGCAGTTCTTC. It encodes CASSSPGGELNEQFF.